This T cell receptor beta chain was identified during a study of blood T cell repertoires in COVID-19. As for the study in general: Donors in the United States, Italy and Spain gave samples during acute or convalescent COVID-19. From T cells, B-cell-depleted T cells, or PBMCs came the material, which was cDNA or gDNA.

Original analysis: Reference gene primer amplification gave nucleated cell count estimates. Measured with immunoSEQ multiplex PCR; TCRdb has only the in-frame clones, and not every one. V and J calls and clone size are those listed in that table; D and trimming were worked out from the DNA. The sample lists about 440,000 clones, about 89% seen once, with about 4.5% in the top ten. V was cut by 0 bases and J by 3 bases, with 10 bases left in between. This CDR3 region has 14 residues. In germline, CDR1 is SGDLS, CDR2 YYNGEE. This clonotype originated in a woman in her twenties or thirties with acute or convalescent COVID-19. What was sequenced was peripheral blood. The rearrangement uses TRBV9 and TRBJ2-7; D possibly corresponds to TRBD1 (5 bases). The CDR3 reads CASSVGGHLYEQYF. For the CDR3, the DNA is TGTGCCAGCAGCGTAGGAGGACACCTCTACGAGCAGTACTTC.